These 3 T cell receptor beta chains came from one sample sequenced in a study of identical twins. TCRdb re-derived calls from the 5' RACE reads in MiXCR, one entry per CDR3 protein. The sample carries about 890,000 distinct CDR3 sequences, 9% to 15% recorded once. This sample was shared with a second study, whose subject was yellow fever vaccine responses in identical twins.

Sequencing was performed on PBMCs. The receptors stem from a woman aged 18-29 years in good health.

This clonotype was seen only a few times. The chain has TRBV15 and TRBJ2-5, with D possibly being TRBD2 (6 bases). V lost 6 bases to trimming and J lost 2 bases, with 16 bases between them. This CDR3 contains 15 residues. Germline V gene lookup returns CDR1 LNHNV and CDR2 YYDKDF (reference sequence). For the CDR3, the DNA is TGTGCCACCAGTGTCCGGGACTGGGGACAAGAGACCCAGTACTTC. Translated: CATSVRDWGQETQYF.

This clonotype has just a few counts. The chain employs TRBV19 and TRBJ2-5, with TRBD1 matching over 10 bases. The CDR3 consists of 16 residues. Trimming at V came to 6 bases and at J to 3 bases, leaving 10 bases not matched to a gene. Germline CDR1 is LNHDA and CDR2 is SQIVND (reference sequence). The CDR3 sequence: CASRIGTGVGEETQYF. The CDR3 DNA reads TGTGCCAGTAGGATCGGGACAGGGGTTGGGGAAGAGACCCAGTACTTC.

This clonotype was picked up a small number of times. The chain employs TRBV12-3 or TRBV12-4 and TRBJ2-2, with TRBD2 matching over 13 bases. The CDR3 is 18 amino acids. V dropped 3 bases and J dropped 0; count of bases not matched to a gene: 4. This CDR3 is CASSFGLAGAANTGELFF. The CDR3 nucleotides read TGTGCCAGCAGTTTCGGACTAGCGGGGGCCGCGAACACCGGGGAGCTGTTTTTT.